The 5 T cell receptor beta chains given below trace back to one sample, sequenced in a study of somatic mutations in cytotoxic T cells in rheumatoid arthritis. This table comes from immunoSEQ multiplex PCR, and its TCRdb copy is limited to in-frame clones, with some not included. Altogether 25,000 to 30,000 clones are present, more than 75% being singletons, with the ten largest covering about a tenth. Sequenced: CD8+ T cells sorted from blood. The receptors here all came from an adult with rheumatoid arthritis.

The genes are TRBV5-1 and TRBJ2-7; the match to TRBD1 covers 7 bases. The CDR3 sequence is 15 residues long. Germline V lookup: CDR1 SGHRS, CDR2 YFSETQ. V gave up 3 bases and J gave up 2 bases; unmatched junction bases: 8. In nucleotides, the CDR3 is TGCGCCAGCAGCTATAACAGGGGCTCTACCTACGAGCAGTACTTC. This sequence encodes CASSYNRGSTYEQYF.

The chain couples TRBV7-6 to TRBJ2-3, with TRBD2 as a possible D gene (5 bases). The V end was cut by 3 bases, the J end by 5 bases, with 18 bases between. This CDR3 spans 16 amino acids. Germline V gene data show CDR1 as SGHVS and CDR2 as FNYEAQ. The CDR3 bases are TGTGCCAGCAGCTTTATTATAGGTCTAGCCGAAGATACGCAGTATTTT. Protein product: CASSFIIGLAEDTQYF.

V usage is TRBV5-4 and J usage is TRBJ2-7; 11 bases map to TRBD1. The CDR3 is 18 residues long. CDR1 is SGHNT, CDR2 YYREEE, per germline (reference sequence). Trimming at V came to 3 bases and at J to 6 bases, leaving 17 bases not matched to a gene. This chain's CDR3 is CASSSPGQGGVLLGEQYF. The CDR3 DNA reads TGTGCCAGCAGCTCACCGGGACAGGGGGGGGTACTCCTTGGCGAGCAGTACTTC.

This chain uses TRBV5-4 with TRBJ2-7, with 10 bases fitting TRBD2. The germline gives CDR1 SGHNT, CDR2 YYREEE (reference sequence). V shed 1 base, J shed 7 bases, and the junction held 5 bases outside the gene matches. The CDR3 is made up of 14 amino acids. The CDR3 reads CASSLLAGGGEQYF. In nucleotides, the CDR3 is TGTGCCAGCAGCTTGTTAGCGGGAGGAGGTGAGCAGTACTTC.

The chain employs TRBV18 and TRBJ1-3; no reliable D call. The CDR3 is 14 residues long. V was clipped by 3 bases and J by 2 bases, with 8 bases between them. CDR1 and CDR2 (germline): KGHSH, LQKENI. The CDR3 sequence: CASSPAGPGNTIYF. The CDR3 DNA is TGTGCCAGCTCACCGGCAGGACCTGGAAACACCATATATTTT.